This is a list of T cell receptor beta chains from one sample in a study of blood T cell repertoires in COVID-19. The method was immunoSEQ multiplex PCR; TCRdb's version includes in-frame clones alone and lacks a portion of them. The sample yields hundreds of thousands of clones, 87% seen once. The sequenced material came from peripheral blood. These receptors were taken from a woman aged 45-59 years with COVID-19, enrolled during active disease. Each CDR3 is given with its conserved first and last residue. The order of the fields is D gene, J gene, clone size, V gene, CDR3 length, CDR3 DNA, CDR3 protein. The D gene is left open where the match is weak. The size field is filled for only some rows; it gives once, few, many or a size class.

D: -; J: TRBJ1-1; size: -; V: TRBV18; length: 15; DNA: TGTGCCAGCTCACCCCAAGAGGCGGGTAGGACTGAAGCTTTCTTT; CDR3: CASSPQEAGRTEAFF
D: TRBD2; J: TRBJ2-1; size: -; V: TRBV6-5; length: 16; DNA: TGTGCCAGCAGTTACTCCGCTAGCGGGAACCACAATGAGCAGTTCTTC; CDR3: CASSYSASGNHNEQFF
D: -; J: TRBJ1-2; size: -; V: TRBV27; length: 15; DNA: TGTGCCAGCAGTTCAACGACAGGTTCGACGAGGACGTACACCTTC; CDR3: CASSSTTGSTRTYTF
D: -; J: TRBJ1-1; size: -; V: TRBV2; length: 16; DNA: TGTGCCAGCGGTGGGTCCGGAGGGTCGGAGCGACTTGAAGCTTTCTTT; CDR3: CASGGSGGSERLEAFF
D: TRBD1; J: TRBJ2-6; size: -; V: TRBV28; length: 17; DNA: TGTGCCAGCAGGGGACAGGGTTCTCTGTCTGGGGCCAACGTCCTGACTTTC; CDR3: CASRGQGSLSGANVLTF
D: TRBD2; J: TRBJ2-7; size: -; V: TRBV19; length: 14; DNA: TGTGCCAGTAGTAGTTCTAGCGGGAGGTACGAGCAGTACTTC; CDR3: CASSSSSGRYEQYF
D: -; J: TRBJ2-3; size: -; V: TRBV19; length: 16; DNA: TGTGCCAGTACCGCCGGCGCAGGGTACGGCACAGATACGCAGTATTTT; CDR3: CASTAGAGYGTDTQYF
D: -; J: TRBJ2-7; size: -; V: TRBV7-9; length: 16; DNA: TGTGCCAGCAGCTTATCGACTAGGATCGCTACGGACGAGCAGTACTTC; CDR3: CASSLSTRIATDEQYF
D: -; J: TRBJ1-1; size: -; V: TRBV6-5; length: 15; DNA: TGTGCCAGCAGTTACTTAGGACACCCGAACACTGAAGCTTTCTTT; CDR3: CASSYLGHPNTEAFF
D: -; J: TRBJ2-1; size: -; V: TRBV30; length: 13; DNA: TGTGCCTGGAGTTCAGGGGCGGTCCATGAGCAGTTCTTC; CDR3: CAWSSGAVHEQFF
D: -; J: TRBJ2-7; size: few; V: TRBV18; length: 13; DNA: TGTGCCAGCTCACCTCGGTTTGTATACGAGCAGTACTTC; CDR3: CASSPRFVYEQYF